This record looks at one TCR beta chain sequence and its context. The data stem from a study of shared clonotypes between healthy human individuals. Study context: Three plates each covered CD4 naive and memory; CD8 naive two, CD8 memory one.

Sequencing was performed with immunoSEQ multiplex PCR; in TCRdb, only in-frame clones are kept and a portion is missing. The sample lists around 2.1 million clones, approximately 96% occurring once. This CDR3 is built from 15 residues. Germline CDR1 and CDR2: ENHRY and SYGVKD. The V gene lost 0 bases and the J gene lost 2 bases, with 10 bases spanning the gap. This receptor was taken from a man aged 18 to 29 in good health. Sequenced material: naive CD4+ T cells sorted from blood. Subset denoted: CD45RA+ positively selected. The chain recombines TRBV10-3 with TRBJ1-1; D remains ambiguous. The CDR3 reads CAISESTRGNTEAFF. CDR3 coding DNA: TGTGCCATCAGTGAGTCGACTCGGGGAAACACTGAAGCTTTCTTT.